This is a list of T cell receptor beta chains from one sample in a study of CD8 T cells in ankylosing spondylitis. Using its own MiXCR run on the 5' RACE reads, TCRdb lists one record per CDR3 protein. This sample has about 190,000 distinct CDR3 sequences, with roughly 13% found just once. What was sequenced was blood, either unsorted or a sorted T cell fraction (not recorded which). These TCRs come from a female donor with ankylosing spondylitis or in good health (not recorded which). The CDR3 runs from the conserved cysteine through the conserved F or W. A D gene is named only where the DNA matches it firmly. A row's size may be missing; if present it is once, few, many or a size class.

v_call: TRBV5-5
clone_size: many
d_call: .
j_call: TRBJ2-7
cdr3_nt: TGTGCCAGCAGCTTGGAAGGACAATCTCTCGAGCAGTACTTC
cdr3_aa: CASSLEGQSLEQYF

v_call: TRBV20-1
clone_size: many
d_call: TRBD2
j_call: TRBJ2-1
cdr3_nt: TGCAGTGCTAGAGACTGGGGACTAGCGGGACCATACAATGAGCAGTTCTTC
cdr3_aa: CSARDWGLAGPYNEQFF

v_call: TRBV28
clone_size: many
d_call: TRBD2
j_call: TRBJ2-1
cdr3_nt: TGTGCCAGCGGCATGACTAGCAGAGATTACAATGAGCAGTTCTTC
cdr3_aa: CASGMTSRDYNEQFF

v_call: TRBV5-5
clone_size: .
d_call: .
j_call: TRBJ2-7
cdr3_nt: TGTGCCAGCAGGGGGGACAACGAGCAGTACTTC
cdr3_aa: CASRGDNEQYF

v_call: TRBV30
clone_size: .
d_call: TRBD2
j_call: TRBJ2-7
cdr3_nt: TGTGCCTGGAGGCCCGATCTCTGGACTAGCGGGAAAGAGACCTACTACGAGCAGTACTTC
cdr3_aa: CAWRPDLWTSGKETYYEQYF

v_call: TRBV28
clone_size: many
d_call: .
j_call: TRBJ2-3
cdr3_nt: TGTGCCAGCAGAACCGGATGGGGAAAACGCACAGATACGCAGTATTTT
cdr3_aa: CASRTGWGKRTDTQYF

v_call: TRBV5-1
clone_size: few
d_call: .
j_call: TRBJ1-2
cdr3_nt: TGCGCCAGCAGCGGCGGCGGGGCGCGGGACTATGGCTACACCTTC
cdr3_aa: CASSGGGARDYGYTF

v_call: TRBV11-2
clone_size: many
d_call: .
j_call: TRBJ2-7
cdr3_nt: TGTGCCAGCAGCCAAGTAGTAATCCGGGAACCAGCACCCTACGAGCAGTACTTC
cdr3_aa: CASSQVVIREPAPYEQYF

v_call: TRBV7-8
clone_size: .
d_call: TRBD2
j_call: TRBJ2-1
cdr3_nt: TGTGCCAGCAGCCCGGGACTAGCGGGAGGACAGTCCTACAATGAGCAGTTCTTC
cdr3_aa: CASSPGLAGGQSYNEQFF

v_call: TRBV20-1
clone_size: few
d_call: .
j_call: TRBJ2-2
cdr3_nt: TGCAGTGCTAAAAATGGGCGGGACTACACCGGGGAGCTGTTTTTT
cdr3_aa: CSAKNGRDYTGELFF

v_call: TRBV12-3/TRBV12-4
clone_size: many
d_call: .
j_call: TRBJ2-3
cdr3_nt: TGTGCCAGCAGTTTTTGGCCAAACACAGATACGCAGTATTTT
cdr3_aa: CASSFWPNTDTQYF

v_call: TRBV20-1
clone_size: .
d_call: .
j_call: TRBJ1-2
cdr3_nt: TGCAGTGCTAGGGTCGGGGCGTCAGCAAGCTATGGCTACACCTTC
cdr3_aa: CSARVGASASYGYTF

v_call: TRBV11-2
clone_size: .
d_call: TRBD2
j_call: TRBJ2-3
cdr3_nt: TGTGCCAGCAGCTTACGGGCCGTGGGACTAGCGGGAACGGCAGATACGCAGTATTTT
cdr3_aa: CASSLRAVGLAGTADTQYF

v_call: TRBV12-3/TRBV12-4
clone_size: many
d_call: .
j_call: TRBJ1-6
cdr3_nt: TGTGCCAGCAGCCTGGGAGGGGGAACCTATAATTCACCCCTCCACTTT
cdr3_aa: CASSLGGGTYNSPLHF

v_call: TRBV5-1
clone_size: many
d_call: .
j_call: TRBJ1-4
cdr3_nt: TGCGCCAGCAGCGGAGGGACGGGGAATGAAAAACTGTTTTTT
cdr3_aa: CASSGGTGNEKLFF

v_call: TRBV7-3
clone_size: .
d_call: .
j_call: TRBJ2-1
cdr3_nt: TGTGCCAGCAGCCGACGATTGAGAGGGAAGGATGACGATTCCAATGAGCAGTTCTTC
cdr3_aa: CASSRRLRGKDDDSNEQFF

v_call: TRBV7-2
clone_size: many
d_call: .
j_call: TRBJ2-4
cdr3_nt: TGTGCCAGCAGCTTAGCGGGGGCTACGGGAGGAGGGAACATTCAGTACTTC
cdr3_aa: CASSLAGATGGGNIQYF

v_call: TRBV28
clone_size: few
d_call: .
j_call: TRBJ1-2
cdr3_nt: TGTGCCAGCAAGACCGGACAGTATAACTATGGCTACACCTTC
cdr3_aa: CASKTGQYNYGYTF

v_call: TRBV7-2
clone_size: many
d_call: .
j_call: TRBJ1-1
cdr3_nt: TGTGCCAGCAGCTTAGGGACCCATCGGGGCACTGAAGCTTTCTTT
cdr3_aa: CASSLGTHRGTEAFF

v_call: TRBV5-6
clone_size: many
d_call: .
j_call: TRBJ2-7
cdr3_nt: TGTGCCAGCAGCTACCCAGGACGTAACTCTTACGAGCAGTACTTC
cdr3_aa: CASSYPGRNSYEQYF

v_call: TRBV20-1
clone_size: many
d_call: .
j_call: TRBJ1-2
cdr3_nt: TGCAGTGCTGATCCGGGACTCCGTGGCTACACCTTC
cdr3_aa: CSADPGLRGYTF

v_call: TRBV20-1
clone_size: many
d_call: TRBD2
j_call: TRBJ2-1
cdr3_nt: TGCAGTGCCCCCCTAGCGGGAGGAAAATTCGCTGAGCAGTTCTTC
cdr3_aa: CSAPLAGGKFAEQFF